The clone carrying this TCR beta chain was detected only a few times. The record originates from a study of blood T cells in healthy people across ages. Then a second PCR, running roughly 7 to 11 cycles, was carried out with a sample-barcoded 5' primer and a J-beta primer mix. TCRdb re-called the 5' RACE reads with MiXCR, one entry per CDR3 protein. The sample holds around 1,900,000 distinct CDR3 sequences, 35% to 50% seen once. CDR1 and CDR2 from the germline V gene are SGHRS and YFSETQ. V lost 0 bases to trimming and J lost 7 bases, with 14 bases between them. The CDR3 sequence is 15 residues long. Sequencing was done on a sample of blood. The TCR originated in a human donor in good health. This rearrangement joins TRBV5-1 to TRBJ2-4, with D perhaps assigned TRBD1 or TRBD2 (6 bases each). CDR3 amino acids: CASSLAGAEWNIQYF. DNA for the CDR3: TGCGCCAGCAGCTTGGCGGGGGCCGAGTGGAACATTCAGTACTTC.